This record concerns one TCR beta chain sequence. Germline CDR1 LNHDA, CDR2 SQIVND (reference sequence). The CDR3 spans 14 residues. Trimming removed 7 bases at V and 7 bases at J, with 16 bases between. Only in-frame clones appear in the TCRdb table, and some are missing; sequencing was by immunoSEQ multiplex PCR. In the table there are approximately 39,000 clones, 88% of which are singletons. The data stem from a study of OX40 agonist ivuxolimab in advanced cancers. The material was CD4+ or CD8+ T cells sorted from blood, obtained in a trial of the OX40 agonist ivuxolimab. The J gene is TRBJ2-2, the V gene TRBV19; perhaps TRBD1 as D (6 bases). This TCR was recovered from an adult with an advanced solid tumor such as melanoma, head and neck, liver or kidney cancer. The CDR3 reads CASILRGGIGELFF. The CDR3 nucleotides read TGTGCCAGTATACTACGAGGGGGAATCGGGGAGCTGTTTTTT.